This note documents a single TCR beta chain sequence. Antigen: not known. The germline CDR1 and CDR2 sequences are SQVTM and ANQGSEA. Trimming took off 7 bases at V and 2 bases at J, with 11 bases between the two ends. This CDR3 comprises 12 residues. This entry belongs to a study of T cell responses to AZD1222 COVID-19 vaccine. About the research overall: The study pooled second doses at about 4 or about 12 weeks. Overall study findings and caveats: Compared with day 0, the breadth and depth of the Spike-specific TCR repertoire rose significantly after two doses of AZD1222. Donor demographics were predominantly white British with a female majority; clonal diversity may be underestimated. Scientists sampled the repertoires only once the peak T cell response had passed.

Clones were read by immunoSEQ multiplex PCR, and TCRdb kept only the in-frame ones, dropping some. The repertoire includes more than 110,000 clones, 80% to 90% of them detected once, and roughly 8% sits in the top ten. This rearrangement joins TRBV29-1 to TRBJ1-1; unclear D gene. The sequence was collected from an adult in good health. The sequences come from peripheral blood, collected on day 0 of AZD1222 vaccination. CDR3 sequence: CSAGRQNTEAFF. For the CDR3, the DNA is TGCAGCGCTGGACGGCAAAACACTGAAGCTTTCTTT.